The source of this TCR beta chain is a study of blood T cells in healthy people across ages. The CDR3 spans 14 residues. The germline CDR1 and CDR2 sequences are DFQATT and SNEGSKA (reference sequence). V was clipped by 1 base and J by 5 bases; unmatched bases: 5. A J-beta primer mix and a sample-barcoded 5' primer were used in a second PCR of about 6 to 12 cycles. Using its own MiXCR run on the 5' RACE reads, TCRdb lists one record per CDR3 protein. The top ten hold about 0.69% of the sample, which has roughly 1 million distinct CDR3 sequences, 20% to 25% seen once. These sequences were also reported in another study, on T cells of mothers and their children.

J is TRBJ1-5 and V is TRBV20-1; 7 bases are shared with TRBD1. Sequencing was carried out using blood. The TCR was taken from a girl aged 2-9 years in good health. CDR3 sequence (DNA): TGCAGTGCTAGAGCAGGGGGGACCGATCAGCCCCAGCATTTT. Residues: CSARAGGTDQPQHF.